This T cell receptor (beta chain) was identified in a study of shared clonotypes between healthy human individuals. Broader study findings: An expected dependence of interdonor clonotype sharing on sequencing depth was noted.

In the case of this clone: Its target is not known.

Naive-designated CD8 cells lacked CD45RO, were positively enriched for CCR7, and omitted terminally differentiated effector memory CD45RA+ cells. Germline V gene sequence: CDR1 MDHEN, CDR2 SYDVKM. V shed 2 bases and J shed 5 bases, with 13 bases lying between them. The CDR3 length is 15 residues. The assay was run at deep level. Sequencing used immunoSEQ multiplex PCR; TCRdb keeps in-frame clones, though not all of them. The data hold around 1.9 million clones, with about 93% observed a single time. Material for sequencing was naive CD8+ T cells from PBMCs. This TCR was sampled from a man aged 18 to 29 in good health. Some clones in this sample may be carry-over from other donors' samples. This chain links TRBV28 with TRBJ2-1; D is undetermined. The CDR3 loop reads CASSLGPAANNEQFF. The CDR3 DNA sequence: TGTGCCAGCAGTTTAGGTCCCGCAGCCAACAATGAGCAGTTCTTC.